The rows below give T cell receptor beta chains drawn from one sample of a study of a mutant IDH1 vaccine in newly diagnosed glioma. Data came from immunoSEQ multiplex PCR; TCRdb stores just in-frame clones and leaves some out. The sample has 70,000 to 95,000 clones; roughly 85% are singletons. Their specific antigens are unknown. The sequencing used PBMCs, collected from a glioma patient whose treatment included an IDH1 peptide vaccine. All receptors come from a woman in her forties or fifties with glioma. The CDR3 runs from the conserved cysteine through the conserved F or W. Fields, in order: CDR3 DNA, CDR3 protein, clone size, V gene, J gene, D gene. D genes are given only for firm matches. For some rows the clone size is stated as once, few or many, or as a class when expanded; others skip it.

cdr3_nt: TGTGCCAGCGACCCAGTGGGACAGAGAAAGAACGAGCAGTACTTC
cdr3_aa: CASDPVGQRKNEQYF
clone_size: once
v_call: TRBV2
j_call: TRBJ2-7
d_call: TRBD1

cdr3_nt: TGTGCCAGCAGTGTGGGACCCATTTCCTACAATGAGCAGTTCTTC
cdr3_aa: CASSVGPISYNEQFF
clone_size: .
v_call: TRBV2
j_call: TRBJ2-1
d_call: .

cdr3_nt: TGTGCCAGCAGCTTGGGGGTAGCGGGGGCCTACGAGCAGTACTTC
cdr3_aa: CASSLGVAGAYEQYF
clone_size: .
v_call: TRBV5-4
j_call: TRBJ2-7
d_call: TRBD2

cdr3_nt: TGCGCCAGCAGTGGGTCTCACGGGAATGAGCAGTTCTTC
cdr3_aa: CASSGSHGNEQFF
clone_size: .
v_call: TRBV10-1
j_call: TRBJ2-1
d_call: .

cdr3_nt: TGTGCCAGCAGCCTGACAGGGAGCTCCTACAATGAGCAGTTCTTC
cdr3_aa: CASSLTGSSYNEQFF
clone_size: .
v_call: TRBV6-5
j_call: TRBJ2-1
d_call: TRBD1

cdr3_nt: TGTGCCAGCCAACCCGACAGGGGGCGCGGGAGGAGGAACACTGAAGCTTTCTTT
cdr3_aa: CASQPDRGRGRRNTEAFF
clone_size: .
v_call: TRBV28
j_call: TRBJ1-1
d_call: TRBD1

cdr3_nt: TGTGCCAGCAGTGAAGGGCGGGAAGCCGGGGAGCTGTTTTTT
cdr3_aa: CASSEGREAGELFF
clone_size: .
v_call: TRBV6-4
j_call: TRBJ2-2
d_call: .

cdr3_nt: TGCAGTGCTAGATCCCACAATGAGCAGTTCTTC
cdr3_aa: CSARSHNEQFF
clone_size: .
v_call: TRBV20-1
j_call: TRBJ2-1
d_call: .

cdr3_nt: TGTGCCAGCAGTTCCTCAGGGGTCCACACCTTC
cdr3_aa: CASSSSGVHTF
clone_size: medium-sized
v_call: TRBV28
j_call: TRBJ1-2
d_call: .

cdr3_nt: TGTGCCTGGAGGAGCGGGAGGTTCACTGAAGCTTTCTTT
cdr3_aa: CAWRSGRFTEAFF
clone_size: .
v_call: TRBV30
j_call: TRBJ1-1
d_call: .

cdr3_nt: TGTGCCAGCAGCTTTGTTAGCGCGTCCTACGAGCAGTACTTC
cdr3_aa: CASSFVSASYEQYF
clone_size: .
v_call: TRBV7-8
j_call: TRBJ2-7
d_call: .

cdr3_nt: TGTGCCAGCAGCTTAGGGGTCGGACAGGGAGCAGGAAACACCATATATTTT
cdr3_aa: CASSLGVGQGAGNTIYF
clone_size: .
v_call: TRBV13
j_call: TRBJ1-3
d_call: TRBD1

cdr3_nt: TGTGCCAGCAGCCCCGAAAGGACCCGGGGCCAGTACTTC
cdr3_aa: CASSPERTRGQYF
clone_size: .
v_call: TRBV6-5
j_call: TRBJ2-5
d_call: .

cdr3_nt: TGTGCCAGCAACCAGCGGGAGAGCACAGATACGCAGTATTTT
cdr3_aa: CASNQRESTDTQYF
clone_size: .
v_call: TRBV7-9
j_call: TRBJ2-3
d_call: TRBD2

cdr3_nt: TGTGCCAGCAGCCAACAGGTTTGGTATGGCTACACCTTC
cdr3_aa: CASSQQVWYGYTF
clone_size: .
v_call: TRBV6-5
j_call: TRBJ1-2
d_call: .

cdr3_nt: TGTGCCAGCAGTTTCAGGAGGGCGGGGGGCTACACCTTC
cdr3_aa: CASSFRRAGGYTF
clone_size: .
v_call: TRBV27
j_call: TRBJ1-2
d_call: .

cdr3_nt: TGTGCCAGCAGCTTAGGAGGGGGGGCAGACTACGAGCAGTACTTC
cdr3_aa: CASSLGGGADYEQYF
clone_size: .
v_call: TRBV7-6
j_call: TRBJ2-7
d_call: .

cdr3_nt: TGCAGCGTTGAGGGACAGTTTAAATCCTACAATGAGCAGTTCTTC
cdr3_aa: CSVEGQFKSYNEQFF
clone_size: .
v_call: TRBV29-1
j_call: TRBJ2-1
d_call: TRBD1

cdr3_nt: TGTGCCAGCAGTTACGGAGGATCCCCTGAAGCTTTCTTT
cdr3_aa: CASSYGGSPEAFF
clone_size: .
v_call: TRBV6-5
j_call: TRBJ1-1
d_call: .

cdr3_nt: TGTGCCAGCTCACTTCGCAGGGGGGCTCCCTCTGGGGCCAACGTCCTGACTTTC
cdr3_aa: CASSLRRGAPSGANVLTF
clone_size: .
v_call: TRBV18
j_call: TRBJ2-6
d_call: .

cdr3_nt: TGTGCCAGCAGCTTGGTGGGACAGGGCCCCGGGGAGCTGTTTTTT
cdr3_aa: CASSLVGQGPGELFF
clone_size: .
v_call: TRBV5-5
j_call: TRBJ2-2
d_call: TRBD1

cdr3_nt: TGCGCCAGCAGTCTGGGCTCTGGGGCCAACGTCCTGACTTTC
cdr3_aa: CASSLGSGANVLTF
clone_size: .
v_call: TRBV5-1
j_call: TRBJ2-6
d_call: .

cdr3_nt: TGTGCCAGCAGCCCCACGGGACAGTTCTACGAGCAGTACTTC
cdr3_aa: CASSPTGQFYEQYF
clone_size: once
v_call: TRBV7-2
j_call: TRBJ2-7
d_call: TRBD1